This entry lists 5 T cell receptor beta chains sequenced from one sample in a study of T-cell reconstitution after alpha-beta-depleted transplantation in children. Unique molecular identifiers were used to barcode this TCRbeta library. TCRdb reprocessed the PCR reads with MiXCR, giving one entry per CDR3 protein. The sample contains hundreds of thousands of distinct CDR3 sequences, roughly 13% of which appear only once. Sequences were derived from PBMCs, mostly from graft donor cells, sampled 360 days after TCRalphabeta/CD19-depleted stem cell transplant. The origin of the receptors is a male patient between 5 and 17 years old who had a stem cell transplant for acute myeloid leukemia, so the T cells may come from the graft donor.

The table lists this clonotype with a few counts. The chain is built from TRBV12-3 or TRBV12-4 and TRBJ1-5, with D uncertain. The CDR3 spans 12 residues. Trimming removed 10 bases from V and 4 bases from J, with 11 bases in between. The CDR3 sequence is CANSVKNQPQHF. DNA for the CDR3: TGTGCCAACAGCGTCAAGAATCAGCCCCAGCATTTT.

A few counts support this clonotype. The chain recombines TRBV27 with TRBJ2-7; 7 bases map to TRBD2. Germline trimming cut 10 bases from V and 2 bases from J; bases unmatched to any gene: 14. This CDR3 has 15 amino acids. Germline V gene sequence: CDR1 MNHEY, CDR2 SMNVEV (reference sequence). DNA for the CDR3: TGTGCCAACGACTGGCTAGCGGAAAAAACCTACGAGCAGTACTTC. This sequence encodes CANDWLAEKTYEQYF.

This chain's CDR3 is CASSVAPGLGDNEQFF. The CDR3 DNA reads TGTGCCAGCAGCGTAGCCCCGGGACTAGGGGACAATGAGCAGTTCTTC. The chain recombines TRBV9 with TRBJ2-1, with 8 bases identical to TRBD2. Germline loops: CDR1 SGDLS, CDR2 YYNGEE. V was pared by 0 bases and J by 5 bases, with 7 bases of the junction left unmatched. There are 16 residues in the CDR3.

This clonotype appeared many times. V is TRBV20-1 and J is TRBJ2-5, with 8 bases lining up with TRBD2. The CDR3 length is 15 residues. The V segment lost 2 bases and the J segment 2 bases; nucleotides outside the gene matches: 7. Germline CDR1 and CDR2: DFQATT and SNEGSKA (reference sequence). CDR3 amino acids: CSARSGASGQETQYF. The CDR3 nucleotides are TGCAGTGCTAGATCGGGGGCTAGCGGGCAAGAGACCCAGTACTTC.

There are a few counts of this clonotype. This chain connects TRBV11-1 to TRBJ2-1, with 9 bases matching TRBD2. The ends lost 1 base at V and 4 bases at J; junction bases unmatched: 11. The CDR3 runs to 18 residues. CDR1 and CDR2 (germline): SGHAT, FQDESV (reference sequence). This CDR3 is CASSLVLVLAGSYNEQFF. CDR3 DNA sequence: TGTGCCAGCAGCTTAGTACTTGTCCTAGCGGGATCATACAATGAGCAGTTCTTC.